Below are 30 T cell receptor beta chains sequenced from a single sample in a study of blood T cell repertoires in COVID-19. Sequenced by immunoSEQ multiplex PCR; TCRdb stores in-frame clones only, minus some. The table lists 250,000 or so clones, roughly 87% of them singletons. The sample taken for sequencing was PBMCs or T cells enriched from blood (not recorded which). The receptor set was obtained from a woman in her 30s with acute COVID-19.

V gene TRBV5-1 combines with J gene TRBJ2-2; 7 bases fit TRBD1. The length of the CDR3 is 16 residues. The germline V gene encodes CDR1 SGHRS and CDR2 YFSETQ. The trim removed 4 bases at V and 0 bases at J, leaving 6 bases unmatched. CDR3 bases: TGCGCCAGCAGCATGACAGGGAACGCGAACACCGGGGAGCTGTTTTTT. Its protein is CASSMTGNANTGELFF.

In DNA form, the CDR3 reads TGTGCCAGCACCCCTACCCAGGGGGCGCATTATGGCTACACCTTC. This encodes CASTPTQGAHYGYTF. The V and J genes are TRBV6-2 or TRBV6-3 and TRBJ1-2; 8 nucleotides align to TRBD1. The CDR3 extends over 15 amino acids. J lost 5 bases, V lost 7 bases, and 12 bases had no gene match. Per germline, CDR1 MNHEY and CDR2 SVGEGT.

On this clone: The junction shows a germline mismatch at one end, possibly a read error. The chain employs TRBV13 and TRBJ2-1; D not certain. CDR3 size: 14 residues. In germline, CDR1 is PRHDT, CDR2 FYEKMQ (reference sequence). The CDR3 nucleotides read TGTGCCAGCAGCTTATACCCGGCGGCCAATGGGCAGTTCTTC. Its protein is CASSLYPAANGQFF.

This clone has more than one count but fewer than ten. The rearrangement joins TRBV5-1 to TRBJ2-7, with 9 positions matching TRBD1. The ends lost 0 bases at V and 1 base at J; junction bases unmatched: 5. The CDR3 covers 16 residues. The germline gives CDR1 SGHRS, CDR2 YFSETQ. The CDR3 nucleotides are TGCGCCAGCAGCTTGGCTGGGACAGGGTCTTCCTACGAGCAGTACTTC. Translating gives CASSLAGTGSSYEQYF. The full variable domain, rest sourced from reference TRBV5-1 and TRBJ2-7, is KAGVTQTPRYLIKTRGQQVTLSCSPISGHRSVSWYQQTPGQGLQFLFEYFSETQRNKGNFPGRFSGRQFSNSRSEMNVSTLELGDSALYLCASSLAGTGSSYEQYFGPGTRLTVT.

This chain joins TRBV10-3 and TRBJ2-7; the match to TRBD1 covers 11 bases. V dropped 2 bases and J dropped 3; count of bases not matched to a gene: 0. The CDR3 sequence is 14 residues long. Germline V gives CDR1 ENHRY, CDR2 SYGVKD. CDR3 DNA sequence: TGTGCCATCAGTGAGGGGACAGGGGGCTACGAGCAGTACTTC. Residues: CAISEGTGGYEQYF.

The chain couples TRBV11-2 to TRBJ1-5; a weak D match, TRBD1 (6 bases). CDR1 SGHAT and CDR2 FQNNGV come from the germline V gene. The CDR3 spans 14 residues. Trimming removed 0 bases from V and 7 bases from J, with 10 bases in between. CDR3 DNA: TGTGCCAGCAGCTTAGAGCCAGGGGCCCAGCCCCAGCATTTT. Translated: CASSLEPGAQPQHF. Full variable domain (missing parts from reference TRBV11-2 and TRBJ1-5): EAGVAQSPRYKIIEKRQSVAFWCNPISGHATLYWYQQILGQGPKLLIQFQNNGVVDDSQLPKDRFSAERLKGVDSTLKIQPAKLEDSAVYLCASSLEPGAQPQHFGDGTRLSIL.

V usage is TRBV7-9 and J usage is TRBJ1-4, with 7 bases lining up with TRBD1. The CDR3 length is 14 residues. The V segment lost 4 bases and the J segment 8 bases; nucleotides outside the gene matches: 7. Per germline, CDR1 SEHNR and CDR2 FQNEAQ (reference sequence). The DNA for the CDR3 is TGTGCCAGCAGCTACCTATTAGGGGGCGAAAAACTGTTTTTT. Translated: CASSYLLGGEKLFF.

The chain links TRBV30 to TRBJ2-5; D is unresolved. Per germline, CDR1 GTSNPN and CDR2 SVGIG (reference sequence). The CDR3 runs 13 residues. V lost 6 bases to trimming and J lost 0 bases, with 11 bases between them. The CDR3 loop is CACRPPDQETQYF. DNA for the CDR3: TGTGCCTGCAGGCCCCCCGACCAAGAGACCCAGTACTTC. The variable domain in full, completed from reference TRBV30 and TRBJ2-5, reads SQTIHQWPATLVQPVGSPLSLECTVEGTSNPNLYWYRQAAGRGLQLLFYSVGIGQISSEVPQNLSASRPQDRQFILSSKKLLLSDSGFYLCACRPPDQETQYFGPGTRLLVL.

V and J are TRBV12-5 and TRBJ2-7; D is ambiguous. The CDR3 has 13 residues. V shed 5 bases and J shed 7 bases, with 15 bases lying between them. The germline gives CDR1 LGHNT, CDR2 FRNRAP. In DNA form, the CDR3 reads TGTGCTAGTGGTCCACAGCTGGTTCGGGAGCAGTACTTC. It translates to CASGPQLVREQYF.

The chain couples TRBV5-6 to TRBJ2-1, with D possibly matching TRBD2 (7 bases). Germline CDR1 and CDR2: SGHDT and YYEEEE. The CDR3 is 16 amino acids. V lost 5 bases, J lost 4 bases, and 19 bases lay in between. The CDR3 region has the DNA TGTGCCAGCAGTTTCCTGGGGGCGGGGGTTTACAATGAGCAGTTCTTC. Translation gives CASSFLGAGVYNEQFF.

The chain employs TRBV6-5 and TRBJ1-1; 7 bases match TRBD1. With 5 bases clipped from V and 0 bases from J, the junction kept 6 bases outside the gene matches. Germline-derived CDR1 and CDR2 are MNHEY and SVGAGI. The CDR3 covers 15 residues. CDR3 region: CASSTGTEMNTEAFF. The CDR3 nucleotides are TGTGCCAGCAGTACTGGGACAGAGATGAACACTGAAGCTTTCTTT.

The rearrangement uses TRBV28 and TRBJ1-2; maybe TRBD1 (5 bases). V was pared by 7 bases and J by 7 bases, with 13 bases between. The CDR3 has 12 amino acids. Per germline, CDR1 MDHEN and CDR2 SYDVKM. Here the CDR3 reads CASISGESGYTF. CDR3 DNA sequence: TGTGCCAGCATCTCGGGGGAGAGTGGCTACACCTTC.

This CDR3 reads CASSGDKYMNTEAFF. For the CDR3, the DNA is TGTGCCAGCAGTGGGGACAAGTACATGAACACTGAAGCTTTCTTT. This rearrangement joins TRBV25-1 to TRBJ1-1, with a tentative D call TRBD1 (6 bases). This CDR3 has 15 residues. Between the trimmed V and J ends, which lost 4 bases and 0 bases, there was a span of 12 bases. Germline CDR1 MGHDK, CDR2 SYGVNS.

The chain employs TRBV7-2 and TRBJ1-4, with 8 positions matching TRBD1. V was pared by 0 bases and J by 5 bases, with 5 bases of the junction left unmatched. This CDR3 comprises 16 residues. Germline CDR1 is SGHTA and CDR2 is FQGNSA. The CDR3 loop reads CASSLATGVLNEKLFF. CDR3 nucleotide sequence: TGTGCCAGCAGCTTAGCGACAGGGGTCCTAAATGAAAAACTGTTTTTT. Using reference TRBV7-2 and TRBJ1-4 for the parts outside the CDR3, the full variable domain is GAGVSQSPSNKVTEKGKDVELRCDPISGHTALYWYRQSLGQGLEFLIYFQGNSAPDKSGLPSDRFSAERTGGSVSTLTIQRTQQEDSAVYLCASSLATGVLNEKLFFGSGTQLSVL.

In DNA, the CDR3 is TGTGCCAGCAGCCCGACAGTTAACTATGGCTACACCTTC. It specifies CASSPTVNYGYTF. This chain links TRBV5-6 with TRBJ1-2, with D perhaps matching TRBD1 (5 bases). Germline V lookup: CDR1 SGHDT, CDR2 YYEEEE. There are 13 residues in the CDR3. V was trimmed by 4 bases and J by 1 base, leaving 8 bases between them. Full variable domain (rest looked up from reference TRBV5-6 and TRBJ1-2): DAGVTQSPTHLIKTRGQQVTLRCSPKSGHDTVSWYQQALGQGPQFIFQYYEEEERQRGNFPDRFSGHQFPNYSSELNVNALLLGDSALYLCASSPTVNYGYTFGSGTRLTVV.

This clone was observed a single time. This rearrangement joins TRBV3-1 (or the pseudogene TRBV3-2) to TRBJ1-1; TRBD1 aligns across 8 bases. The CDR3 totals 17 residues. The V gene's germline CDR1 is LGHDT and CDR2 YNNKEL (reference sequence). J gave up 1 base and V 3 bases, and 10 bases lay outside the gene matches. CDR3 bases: TGTGCCAGCAGCCATGTTACGTCAGGGGGCTCGAACACTGAAGCTTTCTTT. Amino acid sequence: CASSHVTSGGSNTEAFF.

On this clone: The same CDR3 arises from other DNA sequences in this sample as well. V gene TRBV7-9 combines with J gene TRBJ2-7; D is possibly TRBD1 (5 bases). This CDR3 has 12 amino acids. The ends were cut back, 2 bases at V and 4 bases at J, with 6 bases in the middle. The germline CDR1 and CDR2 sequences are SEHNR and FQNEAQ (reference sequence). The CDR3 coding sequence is TGTGCCAGCAGCTTACAGGGATACGAGCAGTACTTC. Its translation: CASSLQGYEQYF.

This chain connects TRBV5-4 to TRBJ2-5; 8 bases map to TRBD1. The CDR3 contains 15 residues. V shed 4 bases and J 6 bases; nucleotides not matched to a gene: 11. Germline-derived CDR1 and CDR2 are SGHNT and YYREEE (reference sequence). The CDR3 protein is CASSHDRGQAKTQYF. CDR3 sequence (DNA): TGTGCCAGCAGCCACGACAGGGGCCAGGCTAAGACCCAGTACTTC.

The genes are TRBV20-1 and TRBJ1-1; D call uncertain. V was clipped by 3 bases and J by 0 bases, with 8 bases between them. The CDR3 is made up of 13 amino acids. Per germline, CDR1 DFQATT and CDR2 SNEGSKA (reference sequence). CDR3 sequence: CSASQFMNTEAFF. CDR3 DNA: TGCAGTGCTAGTCAGTTTATGAACACTGAAGCTTTCTTT.

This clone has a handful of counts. CDR3 region: CAWSVVGRGLEKLFF. CDR3 sequence (DNA): TGTGCCTGGAGCGTCGTGGGCAGGGGGCTCGAAAAACTGTTTTTT. V and J are TRBV30 and TRBJ1-4; 8 positions agree with TRBD1. The junction had 11 bases not matched to a gene; V was cut back by 3 bases and J by 8 bases. The CDR3 runs to 15 residues. Germline V CDR1 and CDR2: GTSNPN, SVGIG (reference sequence).

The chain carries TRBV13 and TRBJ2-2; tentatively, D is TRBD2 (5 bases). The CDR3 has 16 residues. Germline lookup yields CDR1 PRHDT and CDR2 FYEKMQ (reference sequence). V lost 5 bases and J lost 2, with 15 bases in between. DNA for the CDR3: TGTGCCAGCAGCACCCACGGACGGGGTAACACCGGGGAGCTGTTTTTT. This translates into CASSTHGRGNTGELFF. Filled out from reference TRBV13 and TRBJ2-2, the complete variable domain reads AAGVIQSPRHLIKEKRETATLKCYPIPRHDTVYWYQQGPGQDPQFLISFYEKMQSDKGSIPDRFSAQQFSDYHSELNMSSLELGDSALYFCASSTHGRGNTGELFFGEGSRLTVL.

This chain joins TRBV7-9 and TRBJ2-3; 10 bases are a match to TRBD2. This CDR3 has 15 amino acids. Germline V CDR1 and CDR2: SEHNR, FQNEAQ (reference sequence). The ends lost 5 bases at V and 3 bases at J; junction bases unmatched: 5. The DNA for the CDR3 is TGTGCCAGCAGCAAAACGGGACTAGCGACAGATACGCAGTATTTT. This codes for CASSKTGLATDTQYF.

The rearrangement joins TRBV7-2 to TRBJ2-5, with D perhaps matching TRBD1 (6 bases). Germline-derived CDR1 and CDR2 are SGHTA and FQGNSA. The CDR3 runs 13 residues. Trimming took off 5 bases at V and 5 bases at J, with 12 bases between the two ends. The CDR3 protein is CASSTPGEETQYF. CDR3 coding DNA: TGTGCCAGCAGCACGCCAGGGGAGGAGACCCAGTACTTC.

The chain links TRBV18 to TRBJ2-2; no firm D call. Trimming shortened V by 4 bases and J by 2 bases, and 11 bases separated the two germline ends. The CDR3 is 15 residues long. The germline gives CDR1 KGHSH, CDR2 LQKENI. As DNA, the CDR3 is TGTGCCAGCTCACGGGCGAGCCAAAACACCGGGGAGCTGTTTTTT. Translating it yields CASSRASQNTGELFF. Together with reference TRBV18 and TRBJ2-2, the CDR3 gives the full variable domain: NAGVMQNPRHLVRRRGQEARLRCSPMKGHSHVYWYRQLPEEGLKFMVYLQKENIIDESGMPKERFSAEFPKEGPSILRIQQVVRGDSAAYFCASSRASQNTGELFFGEGSRLTVL.

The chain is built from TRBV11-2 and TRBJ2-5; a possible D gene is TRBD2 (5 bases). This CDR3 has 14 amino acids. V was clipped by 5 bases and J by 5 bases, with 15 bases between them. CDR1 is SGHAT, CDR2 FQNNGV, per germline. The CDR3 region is CASSRTLGEETQYF. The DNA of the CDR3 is TGTGCCAGCAGCCGGACGCTCGGGGAGGAGACCCAGTACTTC.

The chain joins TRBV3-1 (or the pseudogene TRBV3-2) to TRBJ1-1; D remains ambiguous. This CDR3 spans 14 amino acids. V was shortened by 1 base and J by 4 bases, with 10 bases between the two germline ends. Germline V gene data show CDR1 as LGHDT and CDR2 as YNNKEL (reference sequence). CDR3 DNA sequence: TGTGCCAGCAGCCAAGCCCTGACACGCACTGAAGCTTTCTTT. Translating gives CASSQALTRTEAFF.

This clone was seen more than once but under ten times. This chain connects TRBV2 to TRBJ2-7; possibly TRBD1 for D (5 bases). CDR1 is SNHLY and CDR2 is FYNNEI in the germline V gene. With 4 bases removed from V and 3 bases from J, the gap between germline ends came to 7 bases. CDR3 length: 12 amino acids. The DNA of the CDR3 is TGTGCCAGCAGTGTTAGGGGCTACGAGCAGTACTTC. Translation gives CASSVRGYEQYF.

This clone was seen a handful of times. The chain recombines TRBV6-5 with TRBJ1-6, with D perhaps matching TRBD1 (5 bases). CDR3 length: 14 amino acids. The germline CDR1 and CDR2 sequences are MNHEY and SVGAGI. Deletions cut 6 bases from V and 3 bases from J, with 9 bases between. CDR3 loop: CASRGPVYNSPLHF. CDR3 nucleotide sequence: TGTGCCAGCAGGGGGCCCGTCTATAATTCACCCCTCCACTTT.

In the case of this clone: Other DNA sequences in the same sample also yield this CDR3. DNA of the CDR3: TGTGCCAGCAGCTGGTCAGATCAGCCCCAGCATTTT. It encodes CASSWSDQPQHF. The rearrangement links TRBV7-9 to TRBJ1-5; D not resolved. Germline assignment: CDR1 SEHNR and CDR2 FQNEAQ (reference sequence). The V end was cut by 4 bases, the J end by 5 bases, with 6 bases between. This CDR3 has 12 amino acids.

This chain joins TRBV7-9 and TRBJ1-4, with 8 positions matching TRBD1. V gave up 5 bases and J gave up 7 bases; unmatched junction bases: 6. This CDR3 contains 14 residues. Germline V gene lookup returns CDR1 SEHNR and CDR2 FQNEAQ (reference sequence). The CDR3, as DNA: TGTGCCAGCAGCCTGGACAGGGCCCGTGAAAAACTGTTTTTT. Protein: CASSLDRAREKLFF.